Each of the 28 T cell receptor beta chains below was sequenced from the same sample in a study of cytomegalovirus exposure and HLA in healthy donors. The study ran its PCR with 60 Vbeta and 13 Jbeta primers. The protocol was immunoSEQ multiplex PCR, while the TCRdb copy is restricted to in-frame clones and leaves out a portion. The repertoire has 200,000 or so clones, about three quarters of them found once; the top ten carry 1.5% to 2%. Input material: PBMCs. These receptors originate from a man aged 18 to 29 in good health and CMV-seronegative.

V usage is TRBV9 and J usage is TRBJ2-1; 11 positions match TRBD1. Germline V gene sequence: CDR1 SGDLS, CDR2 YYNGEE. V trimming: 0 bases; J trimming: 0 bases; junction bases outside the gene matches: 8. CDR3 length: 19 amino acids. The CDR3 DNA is TGTGCCAGCAGCGTAGAGGGACAGGGGGGGTCCAGCTCCTACAATGAGCAGTTCTTC. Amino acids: CASSVEGQGGSSSYNEQFF.

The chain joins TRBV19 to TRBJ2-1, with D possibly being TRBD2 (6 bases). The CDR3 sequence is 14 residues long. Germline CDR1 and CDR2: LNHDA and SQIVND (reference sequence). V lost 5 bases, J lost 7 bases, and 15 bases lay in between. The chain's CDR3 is CASSVGTAQNEQFF. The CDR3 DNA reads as TGTGCCAGTAGTGTAGGGACTGCCCAGAATGAGCAGTTCTTC. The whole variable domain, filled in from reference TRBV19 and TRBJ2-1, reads DGGITQSPKYLFRKEGQNVTLSCEQNLNHDAMYWYRQDPGQGLRLIYYSQIVNDFQKGDIAEGYSVSREKKESFPLTVTSAQKNPTAFYLCASSVGTAQNEQFFGPGTRLTVL.

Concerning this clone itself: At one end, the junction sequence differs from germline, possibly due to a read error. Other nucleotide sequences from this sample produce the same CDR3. In DNA form, the CDR3 reads TGTGCCAGCAGCGTAGATCTCCCAGGGGTGGCGCGTGGAAACACTATATATTTT. Its protein is CASSVDLPGVARGNTIYF. This chain connects TRBV9 to TRBJ1-3; a possible D gene is TRBD1 (6 bases). Germline lookup yields CDR1 SGDLS and CDR2 YYNGEE. The CDR3 runs 18 residues.

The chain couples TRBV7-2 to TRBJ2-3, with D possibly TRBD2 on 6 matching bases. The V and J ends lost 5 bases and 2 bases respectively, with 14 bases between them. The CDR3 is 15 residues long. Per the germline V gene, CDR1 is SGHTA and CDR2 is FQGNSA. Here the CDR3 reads CASSGTGVYTDTQYF. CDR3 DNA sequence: TGTGCCAGCAGCGGGACTGGGGTTTACACAGATACGCAGTATTTT.

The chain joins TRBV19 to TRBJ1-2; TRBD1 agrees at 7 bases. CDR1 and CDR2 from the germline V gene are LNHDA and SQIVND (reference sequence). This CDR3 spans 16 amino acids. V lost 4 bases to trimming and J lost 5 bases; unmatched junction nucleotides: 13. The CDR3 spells CASSRGSGRQGYGYTF. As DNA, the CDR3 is TGTGCCAGTAGTAGGGGCTCGGGGCGACAGGGTTATGGCTACACCTTC.

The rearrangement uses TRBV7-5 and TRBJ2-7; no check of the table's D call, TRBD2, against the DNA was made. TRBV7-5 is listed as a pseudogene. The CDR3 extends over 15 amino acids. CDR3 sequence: CARSAKDLPLREQYF. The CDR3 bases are TGTGCCAGAAGCGCTAAAGACTTACCCCTCCGCGAGCAGTACTTC.

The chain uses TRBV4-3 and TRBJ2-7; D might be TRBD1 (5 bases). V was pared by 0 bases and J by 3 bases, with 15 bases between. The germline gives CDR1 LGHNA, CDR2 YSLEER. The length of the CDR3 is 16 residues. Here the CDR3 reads CASSQEFGRVDYEQYF. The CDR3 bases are TGCGCCAGCAGCCAAGAATTTGGCAGGGTAGACTACGAGCAGTACTTC.

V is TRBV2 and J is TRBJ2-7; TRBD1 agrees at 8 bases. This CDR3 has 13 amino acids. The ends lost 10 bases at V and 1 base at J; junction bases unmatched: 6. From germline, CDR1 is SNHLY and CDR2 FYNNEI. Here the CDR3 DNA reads TGTGCCACCGGGACAGGAAATTCCTACGAGCAGTACTTC. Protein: CATGTGNSYEQYF.

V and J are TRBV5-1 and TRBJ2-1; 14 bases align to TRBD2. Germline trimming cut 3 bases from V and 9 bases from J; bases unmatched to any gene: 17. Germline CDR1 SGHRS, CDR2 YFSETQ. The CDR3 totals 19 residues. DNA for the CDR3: TGCGCCAGCAGCTCGTCGATGACTAGCGGGAGGGCCTGGCAGAGTGAGCAGTTCTTC. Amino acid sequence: CASSSSMTSGRAWQSEQFF.

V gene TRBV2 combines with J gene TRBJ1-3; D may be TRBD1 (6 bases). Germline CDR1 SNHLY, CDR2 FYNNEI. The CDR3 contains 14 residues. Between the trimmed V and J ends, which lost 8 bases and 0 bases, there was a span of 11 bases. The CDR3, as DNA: TGTGCCAGCCCCCCAGGGGACTCTGGAAACACCATATATTTT. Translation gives CASPPGDSGNTIYF.

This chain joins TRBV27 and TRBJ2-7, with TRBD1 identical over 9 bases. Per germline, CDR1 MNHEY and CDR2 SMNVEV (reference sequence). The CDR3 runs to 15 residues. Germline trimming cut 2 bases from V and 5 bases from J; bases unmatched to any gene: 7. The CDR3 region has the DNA TGTGCCAGCAGTTTAATTAGGACAGGGGTAAACGAGCAGTACTTC. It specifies CASSLIRTGVNEQYF.

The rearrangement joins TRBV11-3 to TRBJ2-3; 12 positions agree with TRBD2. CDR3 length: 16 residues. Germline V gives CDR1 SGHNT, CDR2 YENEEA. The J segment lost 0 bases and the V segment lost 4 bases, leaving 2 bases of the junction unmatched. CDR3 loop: CASSSGTSGSTDTQYF. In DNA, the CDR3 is TGTGCCAGCAGCTCAGGGACTAGCGGGAGCACAGATACGCAGTATTTT.

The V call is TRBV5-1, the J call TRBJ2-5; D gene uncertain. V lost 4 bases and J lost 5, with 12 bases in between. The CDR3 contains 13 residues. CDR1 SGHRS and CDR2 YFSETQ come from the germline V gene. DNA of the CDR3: TGCGCCAGCAGCCTGGGTTCGTCGGAGACCCAGTACTTC. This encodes CASSLGSSETQYF.

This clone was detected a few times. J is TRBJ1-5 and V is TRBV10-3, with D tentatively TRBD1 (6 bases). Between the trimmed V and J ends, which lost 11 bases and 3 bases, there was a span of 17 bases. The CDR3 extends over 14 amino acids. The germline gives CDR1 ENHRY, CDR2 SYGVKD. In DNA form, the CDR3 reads TGTGCCGTGTGGGGGGGCGCAAACAATCAGCCCCAGCATTTT. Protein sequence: CAVWGGANNQPQHF.

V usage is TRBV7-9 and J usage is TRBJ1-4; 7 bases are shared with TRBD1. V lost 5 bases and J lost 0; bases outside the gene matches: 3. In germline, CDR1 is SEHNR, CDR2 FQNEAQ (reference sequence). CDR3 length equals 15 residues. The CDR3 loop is CASSPTGTTNEKLFF. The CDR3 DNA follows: TGTGCCAGCAGCCCGACAGGGACAACTAATGAAAAACTGTTTTTT.

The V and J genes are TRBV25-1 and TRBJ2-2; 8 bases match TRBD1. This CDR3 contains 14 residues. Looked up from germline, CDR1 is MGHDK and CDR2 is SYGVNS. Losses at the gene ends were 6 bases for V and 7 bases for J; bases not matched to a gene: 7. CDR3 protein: CASSYDRGDGELFF. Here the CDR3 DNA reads TGTGCCAGCAGCTACGACAGGGGCGACGGGGAGCTGTTTTTT.

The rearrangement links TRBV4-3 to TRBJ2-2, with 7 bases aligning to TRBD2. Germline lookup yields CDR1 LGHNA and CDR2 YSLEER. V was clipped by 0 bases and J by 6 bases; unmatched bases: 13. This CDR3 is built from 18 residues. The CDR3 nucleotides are TGCGCCAGCAGCCAAGATTTTGGGGGGGGGAGTGGTTCCGGGGAGCTGTTTTTT. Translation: CASSQDFGGGSGSGELFF.

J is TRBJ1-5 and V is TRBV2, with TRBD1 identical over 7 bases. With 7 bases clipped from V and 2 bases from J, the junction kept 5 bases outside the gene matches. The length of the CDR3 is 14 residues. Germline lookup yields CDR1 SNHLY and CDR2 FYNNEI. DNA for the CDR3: TGTGCCAGCAACCCCGGGACAGGCAATCAGCCCCAGCATTTT. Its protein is CASNPGTGNQPQHF.

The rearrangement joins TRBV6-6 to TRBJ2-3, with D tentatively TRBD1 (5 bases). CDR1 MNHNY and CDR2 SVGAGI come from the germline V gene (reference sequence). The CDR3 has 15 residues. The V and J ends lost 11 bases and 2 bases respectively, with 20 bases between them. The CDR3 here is CALGRPATPTDTQYF. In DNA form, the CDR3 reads TGTGCCTTGGGGCGGCCCGCGACCCCCACAGATACGCAGTATTTT.

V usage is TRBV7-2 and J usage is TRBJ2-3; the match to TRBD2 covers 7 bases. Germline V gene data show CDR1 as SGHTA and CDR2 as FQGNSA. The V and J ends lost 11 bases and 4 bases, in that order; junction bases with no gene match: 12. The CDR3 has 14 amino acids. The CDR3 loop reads CAVEAGREPDTQYF. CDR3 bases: TGTGCCGTAGAAGCGGGAAGAGAACCAGATACGCAGTATTTT.

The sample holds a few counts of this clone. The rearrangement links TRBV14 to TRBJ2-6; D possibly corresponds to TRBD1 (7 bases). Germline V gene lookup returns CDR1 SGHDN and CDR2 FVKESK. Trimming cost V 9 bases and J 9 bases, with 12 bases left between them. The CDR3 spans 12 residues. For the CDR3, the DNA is TGTGCCAGTACAGGGGAGGACAACGTCCTGACTTTC. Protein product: CASTGEDNVLTF.

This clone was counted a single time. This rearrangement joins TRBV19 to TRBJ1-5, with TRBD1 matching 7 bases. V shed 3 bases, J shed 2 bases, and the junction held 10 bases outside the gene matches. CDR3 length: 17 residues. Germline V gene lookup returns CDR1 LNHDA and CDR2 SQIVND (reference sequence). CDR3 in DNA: TGTGCCAGTAGTATGAGGTCCGGACAGGCCCGCAATCAGCCCCAGCATTTT. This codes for CASSMRSGQARNQPQHF.

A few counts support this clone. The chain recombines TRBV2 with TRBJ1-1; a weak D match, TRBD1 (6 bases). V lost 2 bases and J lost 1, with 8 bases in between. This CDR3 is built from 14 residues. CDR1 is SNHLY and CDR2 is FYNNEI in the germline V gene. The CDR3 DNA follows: TGTGCCAGCAGTGAAAGGGGGGGGAACACTGAAGCTTTCTTT. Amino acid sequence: CASSERGGNTEAFF.

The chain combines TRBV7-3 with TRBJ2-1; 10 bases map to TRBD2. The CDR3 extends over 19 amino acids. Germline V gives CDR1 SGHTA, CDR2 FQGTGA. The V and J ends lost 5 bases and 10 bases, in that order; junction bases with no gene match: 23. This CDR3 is CASSPSGLAFQPGHIEQFF. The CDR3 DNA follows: TGTGCCAGCAGCCCATCGGGACTAGCGTTCCAACCTGGGCACATCGAGCAGTTCTTC.

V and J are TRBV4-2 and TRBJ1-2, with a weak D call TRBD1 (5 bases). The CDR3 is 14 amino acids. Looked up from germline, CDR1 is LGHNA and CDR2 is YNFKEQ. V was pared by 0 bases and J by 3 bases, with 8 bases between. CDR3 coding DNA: TGTGCCAGCAGCCAAGAGGTACAGGACTATGGCTACACCTTC. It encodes CASSQEVQDYGYTF.

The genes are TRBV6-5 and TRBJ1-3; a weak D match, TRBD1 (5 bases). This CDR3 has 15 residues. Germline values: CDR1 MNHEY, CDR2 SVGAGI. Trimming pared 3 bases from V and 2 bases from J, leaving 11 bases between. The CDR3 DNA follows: TGTGCCAGCAGTTATTACGGGGGAGCTGGAAACACCATATATTTT. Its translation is CASSYYGGAGNTIYF.

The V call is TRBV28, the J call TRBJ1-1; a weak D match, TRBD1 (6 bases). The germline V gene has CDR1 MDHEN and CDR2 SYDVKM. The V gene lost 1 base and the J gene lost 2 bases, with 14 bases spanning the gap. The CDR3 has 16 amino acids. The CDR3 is CASSLFRGRGNTEAFF. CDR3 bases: TGTGCCAGCAGTTTATTTCGAGGCAGGGGTAACACTGAAGCTTTCTTT.

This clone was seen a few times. CDR3 DNA sequence: TGTGCCAGCAGCTTAGCGCAGCGGGACTCGAAAGAGACCCAGTACTTC. Its translation is CASSLAQRDSKETQYF. The chain employs TRBV7-9 and TRBJ2-5, with 7 bases matching TRBD2. Germline CDR1 and CDR2: SEHNR and FQNEAQ (reference sequence). The CDR3 loop spans 16 amino acids. Trimming at V came to 0 bases and at J to 3 bases, leaving 7 bases not matched to a gene.